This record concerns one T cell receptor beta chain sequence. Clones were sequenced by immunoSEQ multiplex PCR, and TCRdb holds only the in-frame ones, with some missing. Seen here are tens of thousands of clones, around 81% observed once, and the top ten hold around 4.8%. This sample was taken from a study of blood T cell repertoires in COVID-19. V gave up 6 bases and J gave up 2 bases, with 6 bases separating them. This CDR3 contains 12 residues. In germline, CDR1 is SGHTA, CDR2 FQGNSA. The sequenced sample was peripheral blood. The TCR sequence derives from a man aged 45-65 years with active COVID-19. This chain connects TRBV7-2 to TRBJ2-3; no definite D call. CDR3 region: CASSSYTDTQYF. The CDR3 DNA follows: TGTGCCAGCAGTAGTTACACAGATACGCAGTATTTT.